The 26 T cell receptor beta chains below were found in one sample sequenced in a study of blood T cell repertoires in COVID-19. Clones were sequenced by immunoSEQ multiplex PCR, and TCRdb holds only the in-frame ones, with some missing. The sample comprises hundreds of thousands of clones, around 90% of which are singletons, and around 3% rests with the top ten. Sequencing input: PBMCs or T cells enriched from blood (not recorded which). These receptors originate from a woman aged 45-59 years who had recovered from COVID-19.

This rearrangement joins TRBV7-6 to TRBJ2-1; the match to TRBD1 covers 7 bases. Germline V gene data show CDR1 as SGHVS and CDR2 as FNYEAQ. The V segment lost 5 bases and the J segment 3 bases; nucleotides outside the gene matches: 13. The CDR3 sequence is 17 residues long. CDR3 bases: TGTGCCAGCAGCCAGGGGGTGGGCGGCCGAGTCTACAATGAGCAGTTCTTC. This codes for CASSQGVGGRVYNEQFF.

CDR3 DNA: TGTGCCAGCAGTTACTCGTACGGGATATCCTACGAGCAGTACTTC. Translated: CASSYSYGISYEQYF. The chain combines TRBV6-5 with TRBJ2-7; weak D call: TRBD2 (5 bases). Germline V gene data show CDR1 as MNHEY and CDR2 as SVGAGI. The V end was cut by 0 bases, the J end by 1 base, with 10 bases between. The CDR3 sequence is 15 residues long.

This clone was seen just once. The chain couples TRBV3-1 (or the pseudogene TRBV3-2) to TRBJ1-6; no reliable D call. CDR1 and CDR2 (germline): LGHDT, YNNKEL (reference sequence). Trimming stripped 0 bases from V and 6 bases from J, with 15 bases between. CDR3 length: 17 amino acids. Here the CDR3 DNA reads TGTGCCAGCAGCCAAGAAGGCGAGTGGAGCAGTAATTCACCCCTCCACTTT. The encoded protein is CASSQEGEWSSNSPLHF.

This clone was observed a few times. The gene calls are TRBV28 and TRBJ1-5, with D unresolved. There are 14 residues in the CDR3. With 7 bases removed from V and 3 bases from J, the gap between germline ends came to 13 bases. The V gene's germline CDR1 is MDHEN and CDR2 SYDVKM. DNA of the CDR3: TGTGCCAGCATGGTCCCCCGAGACAATCAGCCCCAGCATTTT. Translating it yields CASMVPRDNQPQHF.

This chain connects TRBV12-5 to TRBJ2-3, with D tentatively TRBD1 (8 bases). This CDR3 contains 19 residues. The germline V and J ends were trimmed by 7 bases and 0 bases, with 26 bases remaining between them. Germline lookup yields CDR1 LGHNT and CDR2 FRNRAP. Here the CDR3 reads CASAWFARTGTISTDTQYF. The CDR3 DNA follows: TGTGCTAGTGCTTGGTTTGCTCGGACAGGGACTATTAGCACAGATACGCAGTATTTT. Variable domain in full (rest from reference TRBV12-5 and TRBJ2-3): DARVTQTPRHKVTEMGQEVTMRCQPILGHNTVFWYRQTMMQGLELLAYFRNRAPLDDSGMPKDRFSAEMPDATLATLKIQPSEPRDSAVYFCASAWFARTGTISTDTQYFGPGTRLTVL.

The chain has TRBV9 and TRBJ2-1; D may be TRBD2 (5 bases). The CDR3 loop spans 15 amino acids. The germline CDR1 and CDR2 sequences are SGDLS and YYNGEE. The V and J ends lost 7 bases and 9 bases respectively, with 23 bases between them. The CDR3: CASCLELDQSGEQFF. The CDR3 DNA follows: TGTGCCAGCTGTCTAGAGTTGGACCAAAGCGGTGAGCAGTTCTTC.

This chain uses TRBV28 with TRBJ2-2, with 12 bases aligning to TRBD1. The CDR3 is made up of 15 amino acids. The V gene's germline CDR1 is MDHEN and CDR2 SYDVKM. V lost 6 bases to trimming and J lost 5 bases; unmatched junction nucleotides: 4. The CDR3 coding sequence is TGTGCCAGCAGGGGACAGGGGGCAGGGACCGGGGAGCTGTTTTTT. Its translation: CASRGQGAGTGELFF.

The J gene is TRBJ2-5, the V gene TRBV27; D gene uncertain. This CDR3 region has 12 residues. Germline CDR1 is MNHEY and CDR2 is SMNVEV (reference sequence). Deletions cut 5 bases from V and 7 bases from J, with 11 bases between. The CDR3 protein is CASSRPPGTQYF. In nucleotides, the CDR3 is TGTGCCAGCAGTCGGCCGCCGGGGACCCAGTACTTC.

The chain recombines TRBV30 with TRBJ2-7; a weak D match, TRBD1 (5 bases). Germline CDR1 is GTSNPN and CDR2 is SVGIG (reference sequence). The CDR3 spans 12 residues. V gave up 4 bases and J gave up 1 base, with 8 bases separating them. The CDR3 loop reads CAWTDSSYEQYF. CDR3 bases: TGTGCCTGGACCGACAGTTCCTACGAGCAGTACTTC.

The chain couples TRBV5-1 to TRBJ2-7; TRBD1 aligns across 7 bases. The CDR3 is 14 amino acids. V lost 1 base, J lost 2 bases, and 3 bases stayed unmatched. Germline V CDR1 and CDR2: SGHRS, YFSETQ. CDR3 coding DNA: TGCGCCAGCAGCTTGTACCAGGGGGCCTACGAGCAGTACTTC. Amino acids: CASSLYQGAYEQYF.

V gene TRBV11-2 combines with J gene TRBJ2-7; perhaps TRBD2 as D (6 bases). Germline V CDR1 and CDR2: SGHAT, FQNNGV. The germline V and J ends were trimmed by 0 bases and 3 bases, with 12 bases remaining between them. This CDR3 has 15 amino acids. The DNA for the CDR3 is TGTGCCAGCAGCTTAGATCCGAGTAGCGGCTACGAGCAGTACTTC. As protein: CASSLDPSSGYEQYF.

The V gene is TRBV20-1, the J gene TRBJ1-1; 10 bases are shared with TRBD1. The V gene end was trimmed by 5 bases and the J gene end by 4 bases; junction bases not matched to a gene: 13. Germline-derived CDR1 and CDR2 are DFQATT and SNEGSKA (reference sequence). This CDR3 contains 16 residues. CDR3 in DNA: TGCAGTGCTCGTGGGACAGGGGAGGGGTTCGGCACTGAAGCTTTCTTT. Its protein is CSARGTGEGFGTEAFF.

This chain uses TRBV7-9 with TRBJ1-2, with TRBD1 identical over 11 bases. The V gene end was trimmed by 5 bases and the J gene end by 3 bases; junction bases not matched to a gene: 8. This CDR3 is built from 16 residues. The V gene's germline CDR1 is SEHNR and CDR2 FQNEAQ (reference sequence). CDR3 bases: TGTGCCAGCAGCCCAAGGGACAGGGGGGATTACTATGGCTACACCTTC. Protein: CASSPRDRGDYYGYTF. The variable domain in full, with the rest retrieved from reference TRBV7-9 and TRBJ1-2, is DTGVSQNPRHKITKRGQNVTFRCDPISEHNRLYWYRQTLGQGPEFLTYFQNEAQLEKSRLLSDRFSAERPKGSFSTLEIQRTEQGDSAMYLCASSPRDRGDYYGYTFGSGTRLTVV.

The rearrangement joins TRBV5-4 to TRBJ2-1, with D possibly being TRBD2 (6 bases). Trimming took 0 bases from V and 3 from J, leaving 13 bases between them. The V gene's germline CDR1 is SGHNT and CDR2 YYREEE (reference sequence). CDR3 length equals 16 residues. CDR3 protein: CASSLDRGIVYNEQFF. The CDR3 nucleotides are TGTGCCAGCAGCTTGGACCGCGGGATCGTCTACAATGAGCAGTTCTTC.

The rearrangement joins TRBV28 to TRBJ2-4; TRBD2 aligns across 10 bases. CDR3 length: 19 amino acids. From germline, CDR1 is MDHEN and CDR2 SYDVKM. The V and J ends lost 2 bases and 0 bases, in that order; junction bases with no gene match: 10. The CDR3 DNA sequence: TGTGCCAGCAGTTTAGATCTAGCGGGAGCCCTTATAGCCAAAAACATTCAGTACTTC. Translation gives CASSLDLAGALIAKNIQYF.

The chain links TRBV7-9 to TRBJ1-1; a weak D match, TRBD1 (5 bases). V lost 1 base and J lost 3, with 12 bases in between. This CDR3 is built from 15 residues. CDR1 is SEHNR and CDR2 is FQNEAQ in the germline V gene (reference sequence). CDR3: CASSLDARVDTEAFF. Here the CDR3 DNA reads TGTGCCAGCAGCTTAGATGCCAGGGTCGACACTGAAGCTTTCTTT.

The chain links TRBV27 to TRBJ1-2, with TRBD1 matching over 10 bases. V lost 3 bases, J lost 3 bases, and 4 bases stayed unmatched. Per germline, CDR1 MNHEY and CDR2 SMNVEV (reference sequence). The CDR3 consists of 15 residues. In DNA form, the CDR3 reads TGTGCCAGCAGTTTTGGGGACAGGGGTGACTATGGCTACACCTTC. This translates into CASSFGDRGDYGYTF.

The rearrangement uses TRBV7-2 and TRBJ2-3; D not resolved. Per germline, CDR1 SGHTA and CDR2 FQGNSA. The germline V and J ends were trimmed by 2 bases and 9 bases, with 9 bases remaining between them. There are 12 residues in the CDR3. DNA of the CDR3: TGTGCCAGCAGCTTACAAAGACTGACGCAGTATTTT. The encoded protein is CASSLQRLTQYF.

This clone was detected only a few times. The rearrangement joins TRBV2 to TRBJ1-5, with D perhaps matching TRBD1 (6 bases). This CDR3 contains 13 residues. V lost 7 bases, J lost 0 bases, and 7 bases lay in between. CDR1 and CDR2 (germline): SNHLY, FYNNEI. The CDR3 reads CASKGGSNQPQHF. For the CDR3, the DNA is TGTGCCAGCAAAGGGGGTAGCAATCAGCCCCAGCATTTT.

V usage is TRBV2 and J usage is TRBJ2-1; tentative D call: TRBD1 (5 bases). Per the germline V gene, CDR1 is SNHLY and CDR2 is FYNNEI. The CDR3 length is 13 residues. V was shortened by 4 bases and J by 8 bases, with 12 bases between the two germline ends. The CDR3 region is CASSGDSGHEQFF. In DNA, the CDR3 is TGTGCCAGCAGTGGTGACAGTGGCCATGAGCAGTTCTTC.

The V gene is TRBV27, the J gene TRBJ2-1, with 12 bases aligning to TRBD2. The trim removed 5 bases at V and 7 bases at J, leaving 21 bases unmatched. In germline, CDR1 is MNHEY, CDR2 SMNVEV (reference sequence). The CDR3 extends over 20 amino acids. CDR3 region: CASSTTTSGSYLDPGNEQFF. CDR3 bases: TGTGCCAGCAGTACGACGACTAGCGGGAGCTATTTGGACCCCGGGAATGAGCAGTTCTTC.

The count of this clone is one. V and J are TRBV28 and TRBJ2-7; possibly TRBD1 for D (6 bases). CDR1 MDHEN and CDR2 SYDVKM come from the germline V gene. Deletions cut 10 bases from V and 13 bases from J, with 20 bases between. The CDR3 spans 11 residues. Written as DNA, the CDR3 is TGTGCCACCAACCGACAGGCCAACTCTTACTTC. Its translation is CATNRQANSYF.

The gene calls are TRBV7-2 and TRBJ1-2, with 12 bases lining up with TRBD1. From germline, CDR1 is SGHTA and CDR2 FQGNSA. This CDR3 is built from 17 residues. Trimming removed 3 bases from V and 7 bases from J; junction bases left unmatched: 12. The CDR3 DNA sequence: TGTGCCAGCAGCTTCTCCGGGACAGGGGGCGGCCTGAGTGGCTACACCTTC. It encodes CASSFSGTGGGLSGYTF.

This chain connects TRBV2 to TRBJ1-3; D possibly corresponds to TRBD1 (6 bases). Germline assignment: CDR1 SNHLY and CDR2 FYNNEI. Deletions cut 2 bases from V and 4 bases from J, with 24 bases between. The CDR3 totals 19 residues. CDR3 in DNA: TGTGCCAGCAGTGAATTCATTCAAGGGACACGTGAAGGGGGAAACACCATATATTTT. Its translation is CASSEFIQGTREGGNTIYF.

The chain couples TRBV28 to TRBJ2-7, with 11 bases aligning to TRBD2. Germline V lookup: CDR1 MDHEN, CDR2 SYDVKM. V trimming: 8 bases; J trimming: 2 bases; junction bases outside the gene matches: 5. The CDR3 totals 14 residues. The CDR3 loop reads CASVSGLAAYEQYF. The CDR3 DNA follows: TGTGCCAGCGTATCGGGACTAGCGGCCTACGAGCAGTACTTC.

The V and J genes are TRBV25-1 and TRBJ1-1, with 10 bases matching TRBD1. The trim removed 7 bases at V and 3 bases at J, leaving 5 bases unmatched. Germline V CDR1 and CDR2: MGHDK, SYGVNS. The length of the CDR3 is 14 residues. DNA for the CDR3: TGTGCCAGCATAGGACAGGGGGGTCACACTGAAGCTTTCTTT. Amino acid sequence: CASIGQGGHTEAFF.